This T cell receptor beta chain was identified in a study of control samples from healthy donors and cancer patients. This clone was recorded a few times. V was trimmed by 0 bases and J by 5 bases, leaving 14 bases between them. The CDR3 consists of 15 residues. Germline V gene lookup returns CDR1 SGHRS and CDR2 YFSETQ. Using immunoSEQ multiplex PCR, the repertoire was profiled, and TCRdb retains in-frame clones only, with some absent. The sample includes about 100,000 clones, roughly four fifths of them seen just once. The sequenced material came from blood. J is TRBJ1-2 and V is TRBV5-1, with unresolved D. The TCR comes from a man aged 18 to 29 in good health. CDR3 protein: CASSLEGGLAYGYTF. Written as DNA, the CDR3 is TGCGCCAGCAGCTTGGAAGGTGGGCTCGCTTATGGCTACACCTTC.